This T cell receptor beta chain was observed in a study of T cell responses to AZD1222 COVID-19 vaccine. Whole-study context: Researchers grouped second doses given at about 4 or about 12 weeks into one pool. Study-level points and caveats: When two AZD1222 doses had been given, Spike-specific TCR breadth and depth rose. Repertoires in all cases were sampled only once the peak T cell response had passed. Clonal diversity may have been underestimated in mostly white British donors.

The CDR3 spans 14 residues. Unmatched junction bases numbered 3, after V lost 3 bases and J lost 5 bases. Germline V gene sequence: CDR1 SGHRS, CDR2 YFSETQ. With regard to this clone: Its antigen remains unidentified.

The repertoire was sequenced with immunoSEQ multiplex PCR; TCRdb's copy has only in-frame clones and lacks some. The data hold about 97,000 clones, with more than 85% observed a single time. The V call is TRBV5-1, the J call TRBJ1-1, with TRBD1 identical over 11 bases. The TCR comes from an adult in good health. This specimen was peripheral blood, taken on day 0 of AZD1222 vaccination. The CDR3 DNA reads as TGCGCCAGCAGCTCCGGGACAGGGGGTACTGAAGCTTTCTTT. Translated: CASSSGTGGTEAFF.